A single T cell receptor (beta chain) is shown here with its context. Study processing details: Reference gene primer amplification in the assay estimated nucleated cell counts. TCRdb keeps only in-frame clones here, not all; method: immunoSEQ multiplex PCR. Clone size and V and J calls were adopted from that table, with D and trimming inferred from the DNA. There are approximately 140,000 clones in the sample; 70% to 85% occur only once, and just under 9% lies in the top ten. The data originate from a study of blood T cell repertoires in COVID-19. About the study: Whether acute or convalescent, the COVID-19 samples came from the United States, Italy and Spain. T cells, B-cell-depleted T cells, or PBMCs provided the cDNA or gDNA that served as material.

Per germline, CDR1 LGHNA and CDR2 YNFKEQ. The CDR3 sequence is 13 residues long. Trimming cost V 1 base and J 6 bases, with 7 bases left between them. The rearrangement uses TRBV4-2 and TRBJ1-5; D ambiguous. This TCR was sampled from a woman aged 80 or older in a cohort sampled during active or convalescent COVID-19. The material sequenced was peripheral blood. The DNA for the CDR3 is TGTGCCAGCAGCCAAGGCGAAAGTCAGCCCCAGCATTTT. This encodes CASSQGESQPQHF.